Only a few counts were recorded for the clone carrying this TCR beta chain. The antigen is not known. This record comes from a study of cytomegalovirus exposure and HLA in healthy donors. Study-level findings and limits: DRB1 showed the most TCR associations and HLA-C the fewest in a later analysis, as rates varied by HLA locus. An assumption of roughly uniform sequencing depth across donors underlay the presence/absence analyses. Reported performance of the classifier showed diagnosis of cytomegalovirus status with high specificity and sensitivity. Researchers catalogued around 150 TCR beta chains as cytomegalovirus-associated.

The CDR3 sequence is 13 residues long. Trimming took 5 bases from V and 4 from J; bases not matched to a gene: 2. Germline V gene sequence: CDR1 LNHNV, CDR2 YYDKDF (reference sequence). With 60 Vbeta and 13 Jbeta primers, the PCR was carried out. Measured with immunoSEQ multiplex PCR; TCRdb has only the in-frame clones, and not every one. The sample contains about 140,000 clones, 75% to 90% of which appear only once. The gene calls are TRBV15 and TRBJ2-5; 9 nucleotides agree with TRBD1. This TCR derives from a woman aged 45-65 years in good health and CMV-seropositive. The sample consisted of PBMCs. In DNA form, the CDR3 reads TGTGCCACCAGCGGGGACAGGGCAGAGACCCAGTACTTC. Protein: CATSGDRAETQYF. The full variable domain, completed using reference TRBV15 and TRBJ2-5, is DAMVIQNPRYQVTQFGKPVTLSCSQTLNHNVMYWYQQKSSQAPKLLFHYYDKDFNNEADTPDNFQSRRPNTSFCFLDIRSPGLGDTAMYLCATSGDRAETQYFGPGTRLLVL.